This T cell receptor beta chain emerged from a study of T cells in Graves' hyperthyroidism and ophthalmopathy. Not enrolled were patients with uncontrolled infection, other autoimmune disease, pregnancy or lactation. Clinical symptoms, serum thyroxine and TRAb, thyroid ultrasound and orbital computed tomography together formed the diagnostic basis. This sample holds PBMCs from less than 11 ml fresh peripheral blood. CDR1 is SGHAT, CDR2 FQDESV, per germline (reference sequence). The V end was cut by 4 bases, the J end by 0 bases, with 17 bases between. This CDR3 is built from 17 residues. TCR beta CDR3 sequences were amplified from RNA transcripts. When the TCR CDR3 underwent first-round RT-PCR, the HTBI primer set was used. TCRdb reprocessed the multiplex PCR reads via MiXCR and lists one record per CDR3 protein. This table holds fewer than 750,000 distinct CDR3 sequences, about 15% found once. Findings and caveats of the study: The model identified upcoming ophthalmopathy a median approximately seven months ahead of onset.

About this clonotype: Antigen: not known.

The origin of this receptor is a woman aged 40 to 50 with Graves' ophthalmopathy. The rearrangement joins TRBV11-1 to TRBJ2-3, with a weak D call TRBD2 (6 bases). The material sequenced was blood. DNA for the CDR3: TGTGCCAGCAGCTCGGACCCTGCCGGGACTAGCACAGATACGCAGTATTTT. This gives the protein CASSSDPAGTSTDTQYF.